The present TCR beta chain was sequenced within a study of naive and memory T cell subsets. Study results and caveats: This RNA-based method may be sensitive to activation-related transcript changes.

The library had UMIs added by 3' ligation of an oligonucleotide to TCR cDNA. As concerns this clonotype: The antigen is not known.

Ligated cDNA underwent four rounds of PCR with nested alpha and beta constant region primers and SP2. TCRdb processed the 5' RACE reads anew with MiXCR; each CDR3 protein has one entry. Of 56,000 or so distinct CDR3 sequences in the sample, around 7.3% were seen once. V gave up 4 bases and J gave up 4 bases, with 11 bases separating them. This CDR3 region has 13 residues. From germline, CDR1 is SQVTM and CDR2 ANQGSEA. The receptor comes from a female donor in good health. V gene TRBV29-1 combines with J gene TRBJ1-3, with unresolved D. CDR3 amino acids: CSVGTGPGNTIYF. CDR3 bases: TGCAGCGTTGGAACCGGGCCCGGAAACACCATATATTTT.